Here is one TCR beta chain with its context. What it binds is unknown. Sequencing used immunoSEQ version 4 in survey mode. The assay was immunoSEQ multiplex PCR, and TCRdb's table has in-frame clones only and misses some. Of tens of thousands of clones detected, 75% to 85% appear once; the ten largest clones hold 18%. The CDR3 consists of 11 residues. Germline lookup yields CDR1 DFQATT and CDR2 SNEGSKA (reference sequence). The V end was cut by 3 bases, the J end by 11 bases, with 13 bases between. This entry belongs to a study of persistence of HIV-infected CD4 T cells. The stimulus was an HIV-1 Gag 15-mer peptide pool, about 1 ug/peptide/mL. Sorted nonresponding memory CD4+ T cells were CD40L-negative, CD69-negative, CD45RO-high.

The input for sequencing was CD4+ T cells sorted from PBMCs after roughly 19-hour stimulation, taken from a patient who received antiretroviral therapy. The J gene is TRBJ1-1, the V gene TRBV20-1; TRBD1 might be the D (6 bases). This TCR came from an adult woman with HIV who was CMV-seropositive. In DNA form, the CDR3 reads TGCAGTGCTAGCCCAGGGGCAAGGGCTTTCTTT. Translated, it gives CSASPGARAFF.